This passage covers 18 T cell receptor beta chains from one sample sequenced in a study of shared clonotypes between healthy human individuals. Sequenced by immunoSEQ multiplex PCR; TCRdb stores in-frame clones only, minus some. The table has about 2.2 million clones, just over 90% seen once. Terminally differentiated effector memory CD45RA+ cells were excluded by CCR7 positive selection of CD45RO-negative cells. Sequencing was performed on naive CD8+ T cells from PBMCs. These receptors originate from a man between 18 and 35 years old in good health. Some clones in this sample may be carry-over from other donors' samples.

This chain joins TRBV7-4 and TRBJ1-5; 8 bases fit TRBD1. The trim removed 1 base at V and 9 bases at J, leaving 14 bases unmatched. Germline loops: CDR1 SGHVT, CDR2 SQSDAQ. The CDR3 is made up of 17 amino acids. CDR3 sequence reads: CASSLDRFGRGHRPQHF. CDR3 coding DNA: TGTGCCAGCAGCTTAGACCGTTTCGGCAGGGGGCACCGGCCCCAGCATTTT.

The V and J genes are TRBV29-1 and TRBJ2-1, with TRBD2 identical over 10 bases. Trimming at V came to 8 bases and at J to 6 bases, leaving 13 bases not matched to a gene. CDR3 size: 15 residues. In germline, CDR1 is SQVTM, CDR2 ANQGSEA. CDR3 coding DNA: TGCAGCACTCTTTTAGCGGGAGGCCATGGCAATGAGCAGTTCTTC. This gives the protein CSTLLAGGHGNEQFF.

This sequence joins TRBV5-4 and TRBJ2-7; weak D call: TRBD1 (5 bases). Trimming removed 3 bases at V and 4 bases at J, with 14 bases between. Germline V gives CDR1 SGHNT, CDR2 YYREEE (reference sequence). The CDR3 contains 14 residues. The DNA of the CDR3 is TGTGCCAGCAGCTGGGGCAGCGCCGATTACGAGCAGTACTTC. Its protein product is CASSWGSADYEQYF.

The chain links TRBV12-2 to TRBJ2-4; the table's D call, TRBD2, was not checked against the DNA. TRBV12-2 is a recognized pseudogene. CDR3 length: 19 residues. The DNA for the CDR3 is TGTGCAAGTCGCCCCCGCGCCAATTGCGGGGCGACTTTTGTAAACATTCAGTACTTC. This gives the protein CASRPRANCGATFVNIQYF.

The rearrangement uses TRBV14 and TRBJ2-1; 7 bases fit TRBD2. With 0 bases clipped from V and 7 bases from J, the junction kept 6 bases outside the gene matches. The germline V gene encodes CDR1 SGHDN and CDR2 FVKESK. The CDR3 loop spans 15 amino acids. CDR3 protein: CASSQESGATNEQFF. CDR3 nucleotides: TGTGCCAGCAGCCAAGAGAGCGGGGCGACAAATGAGCAGTTCTTC.

This clone has a single count. The V gene is TRBV11-2, the J gene TRBJ2-7, with 12 positions matching TRBD1. This CDR3 is built from 17 residues. V shed 5 bases and J 5 bases; nucleotides not matched to a gene: 13. Germline values: CDR1 SGHAT, CDR2 FQNNGV. The CDR3 region has the DNA TGTGCCAGCAGCGAAGCTCGTCACGGGACAGGGGGCCACGAGCAGTACTTC. It codes for CASSEARHGTGGHEQYF.

The V call is TRBV27, the J call TRBJ2-1, with TRBD2 as a possible D gene (6 bases). The CDR3 loop spans 14 amino acids. V lost 3 bases to trimming and J lost 7 bases, with 13 bases between them. Germline assignment: CDR1 MNHEY and CDR2 SMNVEV (reference sequence). The CDR3 DNA is TGTGCCAGCAGTTTTTACGGGAGAGGTAATGAGCAGTTCTTC. It codes for CASSFYGRGNEQFF.

J is TRBJ1-2 and V is TRBV5-4; 7 nucleotides line up with TRBD1. From germline, CDR1 is SGHNT and CDR2 YYREEE (reference sequence). Unmatched junction bases numbered 7, after V lost 4 bases and J lost 10 bases. This CDR3 spans 12 amino acids. DNA for the CDR3: TGTGCCAGCAGCGTGGACAGGCATGACTACACCTTC. Translation gives CASSVDRHDYTF.

This clone turned up a few times. This chain connects TRBV9 to TRBJ1-1; maybe TRBD1 (5 bases). CDR1 and CDR2 from the germline V gene are SGDLS and YYNGEE. The CDR3 has 13 amino acids. Trimming stripped 3 bases from V and 2 bases from J, with 8 bases between. The CDR3 nucleotides are TGTGCCAGCAGCGACGGGGCCAACACTGAAGCTTTCTTT. Encoded protein: CASSDGANTEAFF.

The chain uses TRBV19 and TRBJ2-5; D gene uncertain. This CDR3 region has 13 residues. Germline assignment: CDR1 LNHDA and CDR2 SQIVND (reference sequence). The V end was cut by 5 bases, the J end by 1 base, with 8 bases between. CDR3 DNA: TGTGCCAGTAGTGCTCGGTTCCAAGAGACCCAGTACTTC. Encoded protein: CASSARFQETQYF. The full variable domain, in which reference TRBV19 and TRBJ2-5 provide the parts outside the CDR3, is DGGITQSPKYLFRKEGQNVTLSCEQNLNHDAMYWYRQDPGQGLRLIYYSQIVNDFQKGDIAEGYSVSREKKESFPLTVTSAQKNPTAFYLCASSARFQETQYFGPGTRLLVL.

A word on this clone: Within the sample, other DNA sequences also encode this same CDR3. As DNA, the CDR3 is TGTGCCAGCAGTTTGGGAGGGGGCCATGGCTACACCTTC. As protein: CASSLGGGHGYTF. J is TRBJ1-2 and V is TRBV27; TRBD1 aligns across 7 bases. V was clipped by 3 bases and J by 6 bases; unmatched bases: 4. CDR3 length: 13 amino acids. Germline CDR1 and CDR2: MNHEY and SMNVEV (reference sequence).

The V and J genes are TRBV30 and TRBJ1-1; maybe TRBD1 (5 bases). There are 15 residues in the CDR3. V was clipped by 3 bases and J by 3 bases, with 17 bases between them. The germline V gene encodes CDR1 GTSNPN and CDR2 SVGIG (reference sequence). CDR3 region: CAWSPREGRDTEAFF. CDR3 in DNA: TGTGCCTGGAGCCCCAGGGAGGGGAGGGACACTGAAGCTTTCTTT. The full variable domain, completed using reference TRBV30 and TRBJ1-1, is SQTIHQWPATLVQPVGSPLSLECTVEGTSNPNLYWYRQAAGRGLQLLFYSVGIGQISSEVPQNLSASRPQDRQFILSSKKLLLSDSGFYLCAWSPREGRDTEAFFGQGTRLTVV.

The V gene is TRBV2, the J gene TRBJ2-7; 13 bases line up with TRBD2. The CDR3 covers 18 residues. Germline V gene sequence: CDR1 SNHLY, CDR2 FYNNEI. V lost 3 bases to trimming and J lost 4 bases; unmatched junction nucleotides: 12. Here the CDR3 reads CASSDTTSGRSFWYEQYF. In DNA, the CDR3 is TGTGCCAGCAGTGATACGACTAGCGGGAGGAGCTTTTGGTACGAGCAGTACTTC.

For this clone: In the same sample, other DNA sequences code for this CDR3. The rearrangement links TRBV6-6 to TRBJ1-5; D unresolved. Germline V lookup: CDR1 MNHNY, CDR2 SVGAGI (reference sequence). V lost 0 bases to trimming and J lost 2 bases, with 5 bases between them. CDR3 size: 14 residues. The CDR3 loop reads CASSYSGGNQPQHF. In nucleotides, the CDR3 is TGTGCCAGCAGTTACTCGGGCGGCAATCAGCCCCAGCATTTT.

This clone came up a few times. This CDR3 is also generated by other DNA sequences in the sample. The V gene is TRBV5-6, the J gene TRBJ2-2, with D possibly matching TRBD2 (5 bases). The CDR3 is made up of 14 amino acids. V was clipped by 2 bases and J by 5 bases, with 10 bases between them. The germline V gene has CDR1 SGHDT and CDR2 YYEEEE. CDR3 sequence (DNA): TGTGCCAGCAGCTTAAATCCGGGGACCGGGGAGCTGTTTTTT. It codes for CASSLNPGTGELFF.

The V call is TRBV5-1, the J call TRBJ1-4, with D tentatively TRBD1 (5 bases). The V end was cut by 3 bases, the J end by 3 bases, with 12 bases between. Germline CDR1 is SGHRS and CDR2 is YFSETQ. CDR3 length: 15 amino acids. The CDR3 DNA reads as TGCGCCAGCAGCTCTTGGGGGGGATCTAATGAAAAACTGTTTTTT. Translation: CASSSWGGSNEKLFF.

V is TRBV2 and J is TRBJ2-4, with no clear D. The CDR3 sequence is 19 residues long. Between the trimmed V and J ends, which lost 2 bases and 0 bases, there was a span of 20 bases. Germline assignment: CDR1 SNHLY and CDR2 FYNNEI. The CDR3 bases are TGTGCCAGCAGTGAAATGTCAGCCCTAATTACCTTAGCCAAAAACATTCAGTACTTC. As protein: CASSEMSALITLAKNIQYF. Full variable domain (missing parts from reference TRBV2 and TRBJ2-4): EPEVTQTPSHQVTQMGQEVILRCVPISNHLYFYWYRQILGQKVEFLVSFYNNEISEKSEIFDDQFSVERPDGSNFTLKIRSTKLEDSAMYFCASSEMSALITLAKNIQYFGAGTRLSVL.

The chain combines TRBV9 with TRBJ1-5, with D possibly matching TRBD1 (5 bases). CDR1 SGDLS and CDR2 YYNGEE come from the germline V gene. The CDR3 is 14 residues long. V lost 2 bases and J lost 5, with 11 bases in between. The CDR3 coding sequence is TGTGCCAGCAGCGTCTGGGGCGGCGATCAGCCCCAGCATTTT. Translation: CASSVWGGDQPQHF.